The next 30 T cell receptor beta chains were all read from a single sample in a study of blood T cell repertoires in COVID-19. Measured with immunoSEQ multiplex PCR; TCRdb has only the in-frame clones, and not every one. Seen here are a few hundred thousand clones, roughly 88% observed once, and the top ten hold around 1.7%. Sequenced material: peripheral blood. These receptor sequences come from a woman in her forties or fifties with acute or convalescent COVID-19.

This rearrangement joins TRBV3-1 (or the pseudogene TRBV3-2) to TRBJ2-1, with D possibly matching TRBD1 (5 bases). Trimming removed 1 base from V and 2 bases from J, with 12 bases in between. The length of the CDR3 is 16 residues. CDR1 is LGHDT, CDR2 YNNKEL, per germline (reference sequence). The chain's CDR3 is CASSQATKGTYNEQFF. The CDR3 nucleotides are TGTGCCAGCAGCCAAGCCACGAAGGGGACCTACAATGAGCAGTTCTTC.

The chain is built from TRBV5-1 and TRBJ2-1, with D perhaps matching TRBD2 (5 bases). The CDR3 extends over 18 amino acids. Germline V gives CDR1 SGHRS, CDR2 YFSETQ. With 4 bases removed from V and 3 bases from J, the gap between germline ends came to 23 bases. The CDR3 region is CASSLGIVGGRYYNEQFF. The CDR3 DNA reads as TGCGCCAGCAGCCTGGGGATTGTAGGTGGGAGATACTACAATGAGCAGTTCTTC. The variable domain in full, with the rest retrieved from reference TRBV5-1 and TRBJ2-1, is KAGVTQTPRYLIKTRGQQVTLSCSPISGHRSVSWYQQTPGQGLQFLFEYFSETQRNKGNFPGRFSGRQFSNSRSEMNVSTLELGDSALYLCASSLGIVGGRYYNEQFFGPGTRLTVL.

The CDR3 sequence is CASSLGLGPQKGQFF. The CDR3 DNA reads TGTGCCAGCAGTTTGGGACTGGGTCCGCAGAAAGGGCAGTTCTTC. The rearrangement joins TRBV28 to TRBJ2-1; tentative D call: TRBD2 (6 bases). Looked up from germline, CDR1 is MDHEN and CDR2 is SYDVKM. V lost 3 bases, J lost 12 bases, and 21 bases lay in between. The CDR3 sequence is 15 residues long.

Here the CDR3 reads CASSRLAGGYEQYF. The CDR3 region has the DNA TGTGCCAGCAGCCGGCTAGCGGGAGGCTACGAGCAGTACTTC. The chain joins TRBV27 to TRBJ2-7; 11 bases are a match to TRBD2. CDR1 and CDR2 (germline): MNHEY, SMNVEV (reference sequence). Trimming removed 6 bases from V and 3 bases from J; junction bases left unmatched: 4. The CDR3 runs 14 residues.

The J gene is TRBJ2-1, the V gene TRBV27; 7 positions match TRBD2. The CDR3 consists of 17 residues. V dropped 7 bases and J dropped 2; count of bases not matched to a gene: 14. Germline CDR1 reads MNHEY; CDR2 reads SMNVEV (reference sequence). The CDR3 loop is CASTNYGLAAPYNEQFF. In DNA form, the CDR3 reads TGTGCCAGCACCAACTACGGCCTAGCGGCGCCCTACAATGAGCAGTTCTTC.

The chain links TRBV6-2 or TRBV6-3 to TRBJ2-5; 10 positions agree with TRBD2. After removal of 1 base from V and 5 bases from J, the junction contained 10 bases not matched to a gene. Germline CDR1 and CDR2: MNHEY and SVGEGT. This CDR3 has 17 amino acids. CDR3 loop: CASSYWASGSLGETQYF. CDR3 nucleotides: TGTGCCAGCAGTTACTGGGCTAGCGGGAGTTTAGGGGAGACCCAGTACTTC.

J is TRBJ1-4 and V is TRBV3-1 (or the pseudogene TRBV3-2); D unresolved. Trimming removed 2 bases from V and 0 bases from J, with 7 bases in between. The germline gives CDR1 LGHDT, CDR2 YNNKEL (reference sequence). The CDR3 is 15 residues long. The chain's CDR3 is CASSQMAATNEKLFF. The CDR3 coding sequence is TGTGCCAGCAGCCAAATGGCAGCAACTAATGAAAAACTGTTTTTT.

The chain carries TRBV7-8 and TRBJ1-5; D is ambiguous. Germline-derived CDR1 and CDR2 are SGHVS and FQNEAQ. The CDR3 contains 14 residues. Trimming removed 0 bases from V and 4 bases from J, with 7 bases in between. CDR3 protein: CASSLASDNQPQHF. In nucleotides, the CDR3 is TGTGCCAGCAGCTTAGCGTCAGATAATCAGCCCCAGCATTTT.

The V call is TRBV18, the J call TRBJ1-1; no clear D. V gave up 3 bases and J gave up 3 bases, with 11 bases separating them. The CDR3 loop spans 14 amino acids. Germline V CDR1 and CDR2: KGHSH, LQKENI. CDR3 in DNA: TGTGCCAGCTCACCGATCAGGCGGGACACTGAAGCTTTCTTT. This sequence encodes CASSPIRRDTEAFF.

This clone was seen only a few times. This chain uses TRBV19 with TRBJ1-5; unclear D gene. Germline CDR1 reads LNHDA; CDR2 reads SQIVND (reference sequence). The CDR3 extends over 14 amino acids. Deletions cut 8 bases from V and 0 bases from J, with 11 bases between. The DNA of the CDR3 is TGTGCCAGTCGCAGTGGCCATAGCAATCAGCCCCAGCATTTT. It yields the protein CASRSGHSNQPQHF.

The rearrangement links TRBV11-3 to TRBJ2-1, with a weak D call TRBD2 (6 bases). CDR1 is SGHNT, CDR2 YENEEA, per germline. V lost 4 bases to trimming and J lost 7 bases, with 26 bases between them. This CDR3 is built from 18 residues. CDR3 protein: CASSSKGLASSEENEQFF. In DNA form, the CDR3 reads TGTGCCAGCAGCTCCAAGGGTCTAGCGTCCTCCGAGGAGAATGAGCAGTTCTTC.

The rearrangement links TRBV28 to TRBJ2-1; the match to TRBD2 covers 12 bases. Looked up from germline, CDR1 is MDHEN and CDR2 is SYDVKM. Unmatched junction bases numbered 11, after V lost 6 bases and J lost 2 bases. CDR3 length: 18 amino acids. The DNA for the CDR3 is TGTGCCAGCAGCCTGACTAGCGGGAGAGCATTCACCTACAATGAGCAGTTCTTC. Translated, it gives CASSLTSGRAFTYNEQFF.

As for this clone: Other DNA sequences in the sample encode the same CDR3. The V and J genes are TRBV7-2 and TRBJ2-7, with D hard to call. The CDR3 length is 12 residues. The V gene lost 4 bases and the J gene lost 0 bases, with 4 bases spanning the gap. CDR1 SGHTA and CDR2 FQGNSA come from the germline V gene. CDR3: CASSYSSYEQYF. CDR3 in DNA: TGTGCCAGCAGCTACAGCTCCTACGAGCAGTACTTC.

The CDR3 reads CSGRKTANTEAFF. CDR3 in DNA: TGCAGCGGACGAAAGACAGCGAACACTGAAGCTTTCTTT. The J gene is TRBJ1-1, the V gene TRBV29-1; tentatively, D is TRBD1 (5 bases). Deletions cut 7 bases from V and 1 base from J, with 13 bases between. The germline CDR1 and CDR2 sequences are SQVTM and ANQGSEA. The CDR3 sequence is 13 residues long.

This clone was counted only a few times. The chain employs TRBV28 and TRBJ1-6; D not certain. Germline V gene data show CDR1 as MDHEN and CDR2 as SYDVKM. The CDR3 runs 17 residues. Between the trimmed V and J ends, which lost 6 bases and 6 bases, there was a span of 21 bases. CDR3 nucleotide sequence: TGTGCCAGCAGCCCGTTTTGGGTGATGGGCTCTAATTCACCCCTCCACTTT. Its protein is CASSPFWVMGSNSPLHF.

V is TRBV30 and J is TRBJ1-5; TRBD1 agrees at 9 bases. The CDR3 has 12 amino acids. Germline trimming cut 5 bases from V and 4 bases from J; bases unmatched to any gene: 0. The germline V gene encodes CDR1 GTSNPN and CDR2 SVGIG (reference sequence). CDR3 DNA: TGTGCCTGGGGGACAGGGAATCAGCCCCAGCATTTT. Encoded protein: CAWGTGNQPQHF.

The chain recombines TRBV7-3 with TRBJ1-1; 8 nucleotides line up with TRBD1. J was trimmed by 4 bases and V by 5 bases; bases with no gene match: 15. This CDR3 comprises 17 residues. The germline V gene encodes CDR1 SGHTA and CDR2 FQGTGA. CDR3 nucleotides: TGTGCCAGCAGCCCTCGGACAGGGTTGGGCCTTAGCACTGAAGCTTTCTTT. Residues: CASSPRTGLGLSTEAFF.

The chain is built from TRBV29-1 and TRBJ1-2; D is perhaps TRBD1 (5 bases). V was shortened by 2 bases and J by 7 bases, with 11 bases between the two germline ends. The CDR3 is 12 residues long. Germline loops: CDR1 SQVTM, CDR2 ANQGSEA. CDR3 sequence: CSVERAGIGYTF. The CDR3 region has the DNA TGCAGCGTTGAAAGGGCAGGGATTGGCTACACCTTC.

This chain joins TRBV5-6 and TRBJ1-2; D call uncertain. The CDR3 spans 13 residues. V lost 4 bases to trimming and J lost 1 base, with 8 bases between them. In germline, CDR1 is SGHDT, CDR2 YYEEEE. CDR3 DNA sequence: TGTGCCAGCAGCCAAGAGAGTAACTATGGCTACACCTTC. It yields the protein CASSQESNYGYTF.

This clone was counted between two and nine times. The CDR3 region has the DNA TGTGCCAGCTCACCACGAGGCGAGACCTATGGCTACACCTTC. The encoded protein is CASSPRGETYGYTF. This chain uses TRBV18 with TRBJ1-2; D is undetermined. V shed 1 base and J shed 4 bases, with 10 bases lying between them. Germline CDR1 reads KGHSH; CDR2 reads LQKENI. The CDR3 has 14 residues.

The chain joins TRBV7-3 to TRBJ2-2, with TRBD1 matching 10 bases. The trim removed 5 bases at V and 5 bases at J, leaving 8 bases unmatched. This CDR3 is built from 16 residues. The germline V gene has CDR1 SGHTA and CDR2 FQGTGA. The CDR3 protein is CASSPGQGVFTGELFF. As DNA, the CDR3 is TGTGCCAGCAGCCCCGGACAGGGGGTGTTTACCGGGGAGCTGTTTTTT.

The chain couples TRBV24-1 to TRBJ2-6; D ambiguous. This CDR3 comprises 16 residues. Germline V gene data show CDR1 as KGHDR and CDR2 as SFDVKD. Trimming left V 3 bases short and J 1 base short, with 9 bases between. DNA of the CDR3: TGTGCCACCAGTGATGCAAGAGCATCTGGGGCCAACGTCCTGACTTTC. Protein sequence: CATSDARASGANVLTF.

This clone has a handful of counts. V is TRBV24-1 and J is TRBJ1-1, with a tentative D call TRBD1 (5 bases). The CDR3 has 14 amino acids. In germline, CDR1 is KGHDR, CDR2 SFDVKD. Trimming shortened V by 2 bases and J by 6 bases, and 12 bases separated the two germline ends. The CDR3 DNA reads TGTGCCACCAGTGATTCCCTAACGGGGGCTGAAGCTTTCTTT. Translation gives CATSDSLTGAEAFF.

This clone has a handful of counts. The rearrangement links TRBV12-3 or TRBV12-4 to TRBJ2-2; D not certain. The CDR3 sequence is 12 residues long. The V end lost 6 bases, the J end lost 6 bases, and 8 bases lay between the germline ends. CDR3 DNA: TGTGCCAGCAGCCCACTGGCCGGGGAGCTGTTTTTT. This translates into CASSPLAGELFF.

The V call is TRBV3-1 (or the pseudogene TRBV3-2), the J call TRBJ2-6; D not certain. Between the trimmed V and J ends, which lost 2 bases and 0 bases, there was a span of 8 bases. The length of the CDR3 is 16 residues. CDR1 is LGHDT, CDR2 YNNKEL, per germline (reference sequence). The CDR3 spells CASSQYSSSGANVLTF. The CDR3 DNA follows: TGTGCCAGCAGCCAATATAGCAGCTCTGGGGCCAACGTCCTGACTTTC.

CDR3: CASSPLAGGPTGELFF. CDR3 bases: TGTGCCAGTAGTCCCCTAGCGGGAGGGCCCACCGGGGAGCTGTTTTTT. The J gene is TRBJ2-2, the V gene TRBV19; 12 bases are a match to TRBD2. The CDR3 spans 16 residues. Germline V gene data show CDR1 as LNHDA and CDR2 as SQIVND (reference sequence). V shed 5 bases, J shed 4 bases, and the junction held 5 bases outside the gene matches.

This chain connects TRBV14 to TRBJ2-1; 8 bases align to TRBD2. The V and J ends lost 4 bases and 5 bases, in that order; junction bases with no gene match: 4. Germline V gives CDR1 SGHDN, CDR2 FVKESK. The CDR3 runs 14 residues. The CDR3 here is CASSPLAENNEQFF. In DNA form, the CDR3 reads TGTGCCAGCAGCCCACTAGCGGAGAACAATGAGCAGTTCTTC.

This chain connects TRBV7-2 to TRBJ1-4; TRBD1 aligns across 8 bases. There are 15 residues in the CDR3. The trim removed 4 bases at V and 2 bases at J, leaving 3 bases unmatched. The V gene's germline CDR1 is SGHTA and CDR2 FQGNSA. The CDR3 bases are TGTGCCAGCAGCTCCCGGACAGGGACTAATGAAAAACTGTTTTTT. It encodes CASSSRTGTNEKLFF.

This clone was detected a few times. The CDR3 sequence is CATSRQTSSDTQYF. In DNA form, the CDR3 reads TGTGCCACCAGCAGACAGACTAGTTCAGATACGCAGTATTTT. The chain has TRBV15 and TRBJ2-3; TRBD2 might be the D (6 bases). Trimming took 2 bases from V and 4 from J, leaving 10 bases between them. Germline CDR1 LNHNV, CDR2 YYDKDF (reference sequence). The CDR3 has 14 amino acids.

The chain recombines TRBV7-2 with TRBJ2-1, with 7 bases matching TRBD2. V lost 0 bases and J lost 2; bases outside the gene matches: 4. Per germline, CDR1 SGHTA and CDR2 FQGNSA. CDR3 size: 16 residues. The DNA of the CDR3 is TGTGCCAGCAGCTTAGCGCTAGCGGTACCCTACAATGAGCAGTTCTTC. Translated, it gives CASSLALAVPYNEQFF.